Sequencing of this T cell receptor beta chain was carried out in a study of T cell responses to AZD1222 COVID-19 vaccine. About the study: Recipients boosted at about 4 weeks or about 12 weeks are pooled.

The study, taken as a whole, reports: Nearly half of unique spike-specific TCRs reportedly avoided B.1.351 and B.1.1.7 mutated regions. Spike-wide vaccine-associated CD4 TCRs dominated at 160-218 and 743-854.

Only in-frame clones appear in the TCRdb table, and some are missing; sequencing was by immunoSEQ multiplex PCR. The sample yields around 130,000 clones, approximately 85% seen once. As to this clone: What it binds is unknown.

The V end was cut by 2 bases, the J end by 8 bases, with 10 bases between. CDR3 length equals 12 residues. The sequence came from an adult in good health. This sequence joins TRBV12-3 or TRBV12-4 and TRBJ2-7, with no clear D. Sample: peripheral blood, taken on day 0 of AZD1222 vaccination. For the CDR3, the DNA is TGTGCCAGCAGTTTACTAGGGTACAAGCAGTACTTC. This encodes CASSLLGYKQYF.